This TCR beta chain is drawn from a study of shared clonotypes between healthy human individuals. Trimming pared 7 bases from V and 0 bases from J, leaving 6 bases between. This CDR3 comprises 11 residues. CDR1 is DFQATT, CDR2 SNEGSKA, per germline (reference sequence). Sequenced by immunoSEQ multiplex PCR; TCRdb stores in-frame clones only, minus some. Of 600,000 to 750,000 clones listed, about 78% were seen once; the top ten hold about 2%. This TCR derives from a woman aged 25 to 39 in good health. The gene calls are TRBV20-1 and TRBJ1-1; no clear D. Material: memory CD4+ T cells sorted from blood. Documented subset: CD45RA-negative fraction. This CDR3 is CSGGMNTEAFF. The CDR3, as DNA: TGCAGTGGGGGAATGAACACTGAAGCTTTCTTT.